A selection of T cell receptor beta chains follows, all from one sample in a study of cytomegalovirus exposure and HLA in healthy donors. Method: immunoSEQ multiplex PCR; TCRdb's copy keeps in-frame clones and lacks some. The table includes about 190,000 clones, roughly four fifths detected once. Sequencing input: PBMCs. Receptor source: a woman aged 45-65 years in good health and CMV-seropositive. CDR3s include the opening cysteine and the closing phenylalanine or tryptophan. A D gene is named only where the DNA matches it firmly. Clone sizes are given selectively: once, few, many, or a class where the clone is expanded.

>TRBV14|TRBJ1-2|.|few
TGTGCCAGCAGCCAACAGGGGAACTATGGCTACACCTTC
CASSQQGNYGYTF
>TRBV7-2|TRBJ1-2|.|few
TGTGCCAGCAGCTTAAGGGGTAGTTATGGCTACACCTTC
CASSLRGSYGYTF
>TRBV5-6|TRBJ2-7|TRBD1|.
TGTGCCAGCAGCTTGGCCATGTCTTGGACAGGGTCGTTATACGAGCAGTACTTC
CASSLAMSWTGSLYEQYF
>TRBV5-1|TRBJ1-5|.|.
TGCGCCAGCAGTTCAAGGCCCCGTGTACAGGGAGGGGGCAATCAGCCCCAGCATTTT
CASSSRPRVQGGGNQPQHF
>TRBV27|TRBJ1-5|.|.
TGTGCCAGCAGATCCGGGACAAGCAGCAATCAGCCCCAGCATTTT
CASRSGTSSNQPQHF
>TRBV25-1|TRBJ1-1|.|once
TGTGCCAGCAGTGAAAGGGGGAGGGGGAACACTGAAGCTTTCTTT
CASSERGRGNTEAFF
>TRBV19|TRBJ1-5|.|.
TGTGCCAGTAGTTTGAGCCTGAATCAGCCCCAGCATTTT
CASSLSLNQPQHF
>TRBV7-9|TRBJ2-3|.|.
TGTTCCAGCAGCCGAACGGGGGATACGCAGTATTTT
CSSSRTGDTQYF
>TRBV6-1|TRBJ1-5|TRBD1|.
TGTGCCAGCAGACTTACCCAGGGGGCGAATCAGCCCCAGCATTTT
CASRLTQGANQPQHF
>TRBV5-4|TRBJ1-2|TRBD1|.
TGTGCCAGCAGCCCCAGGGGGGAAGCTAACTATGGCTACACCTTC
CASSPRGEANYGYTF
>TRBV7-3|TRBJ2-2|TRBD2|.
TGTGCCAGCAGCTTCCAATCGGGGGGTCCTACCGGGGAGCTGTTTTTT
CASSFQSGGPTGELFF
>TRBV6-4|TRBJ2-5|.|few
TGTGCCAGCAGAGAGTACGAGCCCGGGGAGACCCAGTACTTC
CASREYEPGETQYF
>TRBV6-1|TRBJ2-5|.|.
TGTGCCAGCAGTCCCTCGGCGGCTACGGGAGAGACCCAGTACTTC
CASSPSAATGETQYF
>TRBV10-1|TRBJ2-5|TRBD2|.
TGCGCCAGCAGTGACCCCGGGACTAGCGGGGCTTATGGGGAAGAGACCCAGTACTTC
CASSDPGTSGAYGEETQYF
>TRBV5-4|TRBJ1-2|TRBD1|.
TGTGCCAGCAGCCCCCGAGCCGGGACAGGGGTACATGGCTACACCTTC
CASSPRAGTGVHGYTF
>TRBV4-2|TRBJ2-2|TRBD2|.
TGTGCCAGCAGCCAAGACACTAGCGGGACCTACACCGGGGAGCTGTTTTTT
CASSQDTSGTYTGELFF
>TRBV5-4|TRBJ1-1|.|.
TGTGCCAGCATTGGTAAGGGAGTTAACACTGAAGCTTTCTTT
CASIGKGVNTEAFF
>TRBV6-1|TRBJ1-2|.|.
TGTGCCAGCAGTGAAATGGCATGGAGCTATGGCTACACCTTC
CASSEMAWSYGYTF
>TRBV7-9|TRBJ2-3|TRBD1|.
TGTGCCAGCAGGGAGGGACAGGGGCAAGGAGATACGCAGTATTTT
CASREGQGQGDTQYF
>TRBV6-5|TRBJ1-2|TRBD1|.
TGTGCCAGCAGAACCGGGACAGGGGGCCTCTATGGCTACACCTTC
CASRTGTGGLYGYTF
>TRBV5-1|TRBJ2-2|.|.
TGCGCCAGCAGGCCAAGGGGGGGAGACACCGGGGAGCTGTTTTTT
CASRPRGGDTGELFF
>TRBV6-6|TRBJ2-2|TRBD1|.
TGTGCCAGCAGTTACTCGACAGGGACCGGGGAGCTGTTTTTT
CASSYSTGTGELFF
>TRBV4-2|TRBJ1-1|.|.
TGTGCCAGCAGCCAAGGTCAGAACACTGAAGCTTTCTTT
CASSQGQNTEAFF
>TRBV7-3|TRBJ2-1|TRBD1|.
TGTGCCAGCAGCCCCCTTGGACAGGGCAATGAGCAGTTCTTC
CASSPLGQGNEQFF
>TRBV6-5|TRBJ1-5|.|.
TGTGCCAGCGGTACTACAAGTACCCAGCCCCAGCATTTT
CASGTTSTQPQHF
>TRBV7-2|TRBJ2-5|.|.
TGTGCCAGCAGGCAGGGGTTGCAAGAGACCCAGTACTTC
CASRQGLQETQYF
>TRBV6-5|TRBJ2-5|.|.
TGTGCCAGCAGTTACTCCCGGGGTACCCCCCAAGAGACCCAGTACTTC
CASSYSRGTPQETQYF
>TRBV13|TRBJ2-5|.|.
TGTGCCAGCAGCGCAACAGGAGGGGTACAAGAGACCCAGTACTTC
CASSATGGVQETQYF
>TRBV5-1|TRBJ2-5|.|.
TGCGCCAGTCGCCTCGGGGGTGGGACCCAGTACTTC
CASRLGGGTQYF
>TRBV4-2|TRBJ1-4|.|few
TGTGCCAGCAGCCAGGGACCGCCGGGGGGGGCAACTAATGAAAAACTGTTTTTT
CASSQGPPGGATNEKLFF
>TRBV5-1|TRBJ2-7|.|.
TGCGCCAGCAGCTTCAACAATTTCTACGAGCAGTACTTC
CASSFNNFYEQYF
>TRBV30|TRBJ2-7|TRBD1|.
TGTGCCTGGAGTGCCGGACAGGGGGCGAACGAGCAGTACTTC
CAWSAGQGANEQYF
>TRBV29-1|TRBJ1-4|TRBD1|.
TGCAGCGTTGGTCACAGGGGGCGCGGAAGTTCTAATGAAAAACTGTTTTTT
CSVGHRGRGSSNEKLFF
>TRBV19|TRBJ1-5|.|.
TGTGCCAGCCATGCCGCCGGGTCGCGCAATCAGCCCCAGCATTTT
CASHAAGSRNQPQHF
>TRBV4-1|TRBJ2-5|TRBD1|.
TGCGCCAGCAGCTGGGACAGGGAAAGAAAATTGGAGGGCCAGTACTTC
CASSWDRERKLEGQYF
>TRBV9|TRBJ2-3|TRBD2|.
TGTGCCAGCAGCGCGGGGTCAGCCCTCGGGACTAGGTTGAATTTT
CASSAGSALGTRLNF
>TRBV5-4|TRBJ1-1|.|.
TGTGCCAGCAGCTTACAGGGTATTAGTTGGGCTGAAGCTTTCTTT
CASSLQGISWAEAFF
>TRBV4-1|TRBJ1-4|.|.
TGCGCCAGCAGGGCAGCTAGGGTTTTGGGGGCTACTAATGAAAAACTGTTTTTT
CASRAARVLGATNEKLFF
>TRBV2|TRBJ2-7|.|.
TGTGCCAGCAGGGCGGGATCCTACGAGCAGTACTTC
CASRAGSYEQYF
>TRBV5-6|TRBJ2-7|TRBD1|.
TGTGCCAGCAGCTTAATGGGACAGGGTCTCTACGAGCAGTACTTC
CASSLMGQGLYEQYF
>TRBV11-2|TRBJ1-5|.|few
TGTGCCAGCAGTTTTGTAGCCGGGACAATACATTTT
CASSFVAGTIHF
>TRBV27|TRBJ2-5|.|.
TGTGCCAGCAGTTCAAGGTACCAAGGGGCGGTCCAAGAGACCCAGTACTTC
CASSSRYQGAVQETQYF
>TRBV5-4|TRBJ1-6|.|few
TGTGCCAGCAGCAGCGCCCCTCTTGATTCACCCCTCCACTTT
CASSSAPLDSPLHF
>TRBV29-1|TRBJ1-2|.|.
TGCAGCGCCCCCCAAGGGAGCTATGGCTACACCTTC
CSAPQGSYGYTF
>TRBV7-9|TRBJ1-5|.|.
TGTGCCAGCAGCTACAGGGTAGATCAGCCCCAGCATTTT
CASSYRVDQPQHF
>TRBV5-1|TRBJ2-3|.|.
TGCGCCAGCAGCTTGGAAGTTCGCGGGGATGGCACAGATACGCAGTATTTT
CASSLEVRGDGTDTQYF
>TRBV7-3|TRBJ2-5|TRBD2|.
TGTGCCAGCAGCTTAGGTGTTGCTGCGGGAGAAGAGACCCAGTACTTC
CASSLGVAAGEETQYF
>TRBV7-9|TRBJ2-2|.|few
TGTTCCAGCAGCTTAGACACGACCGGGGAGCTGTTTTTT
CSSSLDTTGELFF
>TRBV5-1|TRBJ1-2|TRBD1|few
TGCGCCAGCAGCTTGATTTCGACAGGGCGACAGTCCTACACCTTC
CASSLISTGRQSYTF
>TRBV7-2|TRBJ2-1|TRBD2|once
TGTGCCAGCAGCTTAGTCGGGGGGGCGGGGAATGAGCAGTTCTTC
CASSLVGGAGNEQFF
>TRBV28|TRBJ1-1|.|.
TGTGCCAGCAGTCCTAACATGGAGGGGAACACTGAAGCTTTCTTT
CASSPNMEGNTEAFF
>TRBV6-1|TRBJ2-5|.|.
TGTGCCAGCAGTGAAATCTACAGGGGAGGCGAGACCCAGTACTTC
CASSEIYRGGETQYF
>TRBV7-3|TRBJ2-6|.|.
TGTGCCAGCAGCCCGCGACCCATACAGGGAAGGATCCCTGGGGCCAACGTCCTGACTTTC
CASSPRPIQGRIPGANVLTF